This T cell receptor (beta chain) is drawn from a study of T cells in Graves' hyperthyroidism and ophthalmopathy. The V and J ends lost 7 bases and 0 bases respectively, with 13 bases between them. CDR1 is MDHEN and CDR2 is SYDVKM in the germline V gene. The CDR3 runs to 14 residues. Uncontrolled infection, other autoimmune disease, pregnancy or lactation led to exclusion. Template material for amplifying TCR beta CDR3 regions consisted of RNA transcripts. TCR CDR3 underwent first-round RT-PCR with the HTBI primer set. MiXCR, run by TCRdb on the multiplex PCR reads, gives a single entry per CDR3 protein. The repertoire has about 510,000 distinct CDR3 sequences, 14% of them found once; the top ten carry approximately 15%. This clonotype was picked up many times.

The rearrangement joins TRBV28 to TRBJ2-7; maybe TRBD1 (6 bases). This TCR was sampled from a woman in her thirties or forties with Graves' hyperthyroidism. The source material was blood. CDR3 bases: TGTGCCAGCACTCTAAGAGGGGGCTCCTACGAGCAGTACTTC. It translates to CASTLRGGSYEQYF. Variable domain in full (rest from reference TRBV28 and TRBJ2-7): DVKVTQSSRYLVKRTGEKVFLECVQDMDHENMFWYRQDPGLGLRLIYFSYDVKMKEKGDIPEGYSVSREKKERFSLILESASTNQTSMYLCASTLRGGSYEQYFGPGTRLTVT.